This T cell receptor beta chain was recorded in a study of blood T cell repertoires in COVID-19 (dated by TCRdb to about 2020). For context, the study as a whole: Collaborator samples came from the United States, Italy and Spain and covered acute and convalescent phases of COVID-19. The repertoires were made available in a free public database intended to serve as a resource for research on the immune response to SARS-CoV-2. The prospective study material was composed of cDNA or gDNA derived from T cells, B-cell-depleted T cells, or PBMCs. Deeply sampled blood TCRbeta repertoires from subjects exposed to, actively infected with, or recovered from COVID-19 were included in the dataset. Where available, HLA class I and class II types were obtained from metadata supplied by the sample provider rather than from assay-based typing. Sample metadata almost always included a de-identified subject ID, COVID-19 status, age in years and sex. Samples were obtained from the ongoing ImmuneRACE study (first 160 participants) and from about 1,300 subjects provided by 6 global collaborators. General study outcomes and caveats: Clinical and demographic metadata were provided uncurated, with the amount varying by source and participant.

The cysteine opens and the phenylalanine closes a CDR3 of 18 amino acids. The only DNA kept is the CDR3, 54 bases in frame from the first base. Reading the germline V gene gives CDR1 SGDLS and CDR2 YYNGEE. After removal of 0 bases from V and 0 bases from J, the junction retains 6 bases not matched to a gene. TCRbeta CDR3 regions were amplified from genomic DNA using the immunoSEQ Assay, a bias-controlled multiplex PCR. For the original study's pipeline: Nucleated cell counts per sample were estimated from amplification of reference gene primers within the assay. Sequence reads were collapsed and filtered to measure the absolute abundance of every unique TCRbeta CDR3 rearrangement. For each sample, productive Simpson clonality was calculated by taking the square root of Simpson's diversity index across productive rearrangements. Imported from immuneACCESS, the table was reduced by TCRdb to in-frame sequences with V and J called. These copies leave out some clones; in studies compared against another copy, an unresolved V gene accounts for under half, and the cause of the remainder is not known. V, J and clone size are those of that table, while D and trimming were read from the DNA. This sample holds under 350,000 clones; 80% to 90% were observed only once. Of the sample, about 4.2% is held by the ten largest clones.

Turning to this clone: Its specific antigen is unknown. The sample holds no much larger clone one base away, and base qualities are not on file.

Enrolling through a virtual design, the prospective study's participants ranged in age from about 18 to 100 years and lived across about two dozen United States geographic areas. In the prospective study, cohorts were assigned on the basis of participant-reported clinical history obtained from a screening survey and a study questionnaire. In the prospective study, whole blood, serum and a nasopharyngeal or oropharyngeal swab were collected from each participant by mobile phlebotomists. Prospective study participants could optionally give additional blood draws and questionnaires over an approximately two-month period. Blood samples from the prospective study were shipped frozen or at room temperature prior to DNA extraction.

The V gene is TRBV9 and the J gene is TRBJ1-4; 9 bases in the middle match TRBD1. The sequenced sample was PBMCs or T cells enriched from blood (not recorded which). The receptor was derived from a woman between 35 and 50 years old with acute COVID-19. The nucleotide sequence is TGTGCCAGCAGCGTAGGGACAGGGGCCTTTGCAACTAATGAAAAACTGTTTTTT. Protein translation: CASSVGTGAFATNEKLFF.